This entry lists 18 T cell receptor beta chains sequenced from one sample in a study of T-cell reconstitution after alpha-beta-depleted transplantation in children. The TCRbeta library was prepared with unique molecular identifiers. Using its own MiXCR run on the PCR reads, TCRdb lists one record per CDR3 protein. The sample carries some 390,000 distinct CDR3 sequences, about a fifth recorded once. Sequencing used PBMCs from the stem cell graft donor, obtained from the stem cell graft. The receptors here all came from a human donor who donated a stem cell graft to a child with acute myeloid leukemia.

This clonotype was observed at least ten times. V gene TRBV6-5 combines with J gene TRBJ2-7; TRBD1 is a possible D gene (5 bases). The length of the CDR3 is 14 residues. Germline V gives CDR1 MNHEY, CDR2 SVGAGI. Trimming stripped 3 bases from V and 3 bases from J, with 12 bases between. The CDR3 loop is CASSYWGSRYEQYF. Written as DNA, the CDR3 is TGTGCCAGCAGTTATTGGGGCAGCCGCTACGAGCAGTACTTC.

The gene calls are TRBV7-8 and TRBJ2-1; 9 bases map to TRBD2. CDR3 length equals 17 residues. Losses at the gene ends were 5 bases for V and 4 bases for J; bases not matched to a gene: 12. Germline V gene data show CDR1 as SGHVS and CDR2 as FQNEAQ. This chain's CDR3 is CASSSRGAGGGYNEQFF. As DNA, the CDR3 is TGTGCCAGCAGCAGCCGGGGGGCGGGAGGGGGTTACAATGAGCAGTTCTTC. Based on the CDR3 plus reference TRBV7-8 and TRBJ2-1, the full variable domain is GAGVSQSPRYKVAKRGQDVALRCDPISGHVSLFWYQQALGQGPEFLTYFQNEAQLDKSGLPSDRFFAERPEGSVSTLKIQRTQQEDSAVYLCASSSRGAGGGYNEQFFGPGTRLTVL.

The CDR3 DNA sequence: TGTGCCAGCAGCGACTCCTTGGTCTGGGGGTGGCCCGAGCAGTACTTC. Its protein is CASSDSLVWGWPEQYF. This rearrangement joins TRBV25-1 to TRBJ2-7, with D perhaps given as TRBD1 or TRBD2 (5 bases each). The germline V gene encodes CDR1 MGHDK and CDR2 SYGVNS. There are 16 residues in the CDR3. Trimming removed 6 bases from V and 6 bases from J, with 24 bases in between.

This clonotype has more than one count but fewer than ten. The CDR3 DNA is TGCAGTGCTATTAGACAGACCACCTACAATGAGCAGTTCTTC. Amino acids: CSAIRQTTYNEQFF. The chain carries TRBV20-1 and TRBJ2-1, with D possibly being TRBD1 (5 bases). The germline gives CDR1 DFQATT, CDR2 SNEGSKA (reference sequence). The CDR3 spans 14 residues. Deletions cut 4 bases from V and 2 bases from J, with 12 bases between.

The V gene is TRBV4-1, the J gene TRBJ2-7; 13 nucleotides match TRBD2. V was pared by 3 bases and J by 7 bases, with 12 bases of the junction left unmatched. Germline values: CDR1 MGHRA, CDR2 YSYEKL. This CDR3 has 17 amino acids. CDR3: CASSQEWTSGSLGEQYF. DNA for the CDR3: TGCGCCAGCAGCCAGGAATGGACTAGCGGGAGTCTGGGGGAGCAGTACTTC.

This clonotype was found many times. This chain connects TRBV4-2 to TRBJ2-1; TRBD2 agrees at 8 bases. Germline V CDR1 and CDR2: LGHNA, YNFKEQ. After removal of 5 bases from V and 8 bases from J, the junction contained 11 bases not matched to a gene. This CDR3 region has 15 residues. Here the CDR3 reads CASSETSGRGHEQFF. The CDR3 nucleotides read TGTGCCAGCAGCGAAACTAGCGGCAGAGGGCATGAGCAGTTCTTC.

The chain is built from TRBV7-9 and TRBJ1-1; possible D gene TRBD1, 5 bases. V was cut by 3 bases and J by 7 bases, with 18 bases left in between. Per the germline V gene, CDR1 is SEHNR and CDR2 is FQNEAQ (reference sequence). The CDR3 loop spans 15 amino acids. CDR3 sequence reads: CASSLFGGTEYEAFF. The CDR3 nucleotides are TGTGCCAGCAGCTTGTTTGGCGGGACGGAATATGAAGCTTTCTTT.

This chain uses TRBV20-1 with TRBJ2-7; D unclear. Germline CDR1 and CDR2: DFQATT and SNEGSKA (reference sequence). The ends were cut back, 5 bases at V and 6 bases at J, with 8 bases in the middle. The CDR3 runs to 10 residues. The CDR3 DNA sequence: TGCAGTGCTGCTACAAGCGAGCAGTACTTC. This sequence encodes CSAATSEQYF.

This clonotype was seen a handful of times. The chain employs TRBV6-1 and TRBJ2-6, with D perhaps matching TRBD1 (5 bases). V lost 2 bases and J 13 bases, leaving 21 bases between the germline ends. The CDR3 totals 16 residues. CDR1 and CDR2 (germline): MNHNS, SASEGT. CDR3 in DNA: TGTGCCAGCAGTGAAAGTATGGGCCAGGGCTCCTCTGTCCTGACTTTC. Amino acid sequence: CASSESMGQGSSVLTF.

The chain carries TRBV20-1 and TRBJ2-6; possibly TRBD1 for D (6 bases). Germline V CDR1 and CDR2: DFQATT, SNEGSKA (reference sequence). The CDR3 covers 17 residues. V was clipped by 3 bases and J by 0 bases, with 15 bases between them. CDR3 in amino acids: CSAREAGALSGANVLTF. The CDR3 DNA reads TGCAGTGCTAGGGAAGCAGGGGCACTCTCTGGGGCCAACGTCCTGACTTTC.

The chain links TRBV4-1 to TRBJ2-2; the match to TRBD1 covers 8 bases. With V trimmed by 3 bases and J by 0 bases, 15 bases remained unmatched. CDR1 MGHRA and CDR2 YSYEKL come from the germline V gene. The CDR3 has 20 residues. In DNA, the CDR3 is TGCGCCAGCAGCCATCCAAAGTCCCGGGACAGGCGATCGAACACCGGGGAGCTGTTTTTT. Protein product: CASSHPKSRDRRSNTGELFF.

Only a few counts were recorded for this clonotype. This chain connects TRBV7-2 to TRBJ2-7; 8 bases map to TRBD1. Germline V lookup: CDR1 SGHTA, CDR2 FQGNSA. The CDR3 has 17 amino acids. Germline trimming cut 2 bases from V and 4 bases from J; bases unmatched to any gene: 13. The CDR3 loop reads CASSLSALRDRTYEQYF. The CDR3 nucleotides are TGTGCCAGCAGCTTAAGCGCCCTCCGGGACAGGACATACGAGCAGTACTTC.

The chain links TRBV20-1 to TRBJ2-3; 9 nucleotides align to TRBD1. V lost 5 bases and J lost 2; bases outside the gene matches: 11. Per germline, CDR1 DFQATT and CDR2 SNEGSKA (reference sequence). The CDR3 is 16 amino acids. The CDR3 sequence is CSARGQGMDSTDTQYF. The DNA of the CDR3 is TGCAGTGCTCGGGGACAGGGTATGGACTCCACAGATACGCAGTATTTT.

The rearrangement links TRBV15 to TRBJ2-3; 8 nucleotides line up with TRBD1. The CDR3 covers 13 residues. In germline, CDR1 is LNHNV, CDR2 YYDKDF (reference sequence). The V gene end was trimmed by 6 bases and the J gene end by 2 bases; junction bases not matched to a gene: 1. The CDR3 nucleotides read TGTGCCACCAGGGACAGGGCCACAGATACGCAGTATTTT. Amino acids: CATRDRATDTQYF.

In its sample, this clonotype was seen a few times. The chain combines TRBV20-1 with TRBJ2-7; 11 positions agree with TRBD2. The CDR3 contains 16 residues. Germline V gene data show CDR1 as DFQATT and CDR2 as SNEGSKA (reference sequence). J gave up 2 bases and V 0 bases, and 6 bases lay outside the gene matches. DNA for the CDR3: TGCAGTGCTAGAGATCGGACTAGCGGGTACACCTACGAGCAGTACTTC. This encodes CSARDRTSGYTYEQYF.

The chain links TRBV10-3 to TRBJ2-5; the match to TRBD1 covers 8 bases. Germline lookup yields CDR1 ENHRY and CDR2 SYGVKD. The CDR3 extends over 14 amino acids. J lost 2 bases, V lost 10 bases, and 9 bases had no gene match. The CDR3 reads CATGDGQGQETQYF. The CDR3 DNA is TGTGCCACCGGGGACGGACAGGGTCAAGAGACCCAGTACTTC.

This clonotype was seen many times. The genes are TRBV20-1 and TRBJ2-1, with a weak D call TRBD2 (5 bases). The V end lost 5 bases, the J end lost 9 bases, and 11 bases lay between the germline ends. Germline lookup yields CDR1 DFQATT and CDR2 SNEGSKA (reference sequence). The length of the CDR3 is 11 residues. The CDR3 protein is CSAWLALEQFF. CDR3 nucleotide sequence: TGCAGTGCTTGGTTAGCGCTTGAGCAGTTCTTC.

This clonotype was detected only a few times. The V gene is TRBV15, the J gene TRBJ2-2; D tentatively reads TRBD1 or TRBD2 (6 bases each). This CDR3 is built from 15 residues. V dropped 5 bases and J dropped 4 bases, with 14 bases sitting between them. Germline V gene sequence: CDR1 LNHNV, CDR2 YYDKDF (reference sequence). CDR3 sequence: CATSVTGGGTGELFF. The CDR3 DNA sequence: TGTGCCACCAGCGTAACCGGGGGCGGCACCGGGGAGCTGTTTTTT.